The 20 T cell receptor beta chains below come from one sample, sequenced in a study of cytomegalovirus exposure and HLA in healthy donors. PCR primers comprised 60 Vbeta and 13 Jbeta primers. Clones were read by immunoSEQ multiplex PCR, and TCRdb kept only the in-frame ones, dropping some. The data show 120,000 or so clones, less than 90% seen once. Sequenced material: PBMCs. These TCRs come from a man aged 18 to 30 in good health and CMV-seropositive.

The V gene is TRBV29-1, the J gene TRBJ2-7; D is perhaps TRBD1 (6 bases). V gave up 7 bases and J gave up 5 bases, with 12 bases separating them. The CDR3 consists of 11 residues. CDR1 is SQVTM and CDR2 is ANQGSEA in the germline V gene. In DNA, the CDR3 is TGCAGCGCAAGACAGGAGAACGAGCAGTACTTC. Amino acids: CSARQENEQYF.

Only a few counts were recorded for this clone. J is TRBJ2-7 and V is TRBV6-1; 8 positions agree with TRBD1. The V segment lost 2 bases and the J segment 5 bases; nucleotides outside the gene matches: 8. The germline V gene encodes CDR1 MNHNS and CDR2 SASEGT. This CDR3 contains 15 residues. CDR3 in amino acids: CASSESPGGMNEQYF. CDR3 coding DNA: TGTGCCAGCAGTGAAAGCCCAGGGGGCATGAACGAGCAGTACTTC.

V gene TRBV27 combines with J gene TRBJ2-5, with a possible D match to TRBD2 (6 bases). The V gene lost 3 bases and the J gene lost 5 bases, with 7 bases spanning the gap. There are 12 residues in the CDR3. The germline V gene has CDR1 MNHEY and CDR2 SMNVEV (reference sequence). Here the CDR3 reads CASSFRGETQYF. CDR3 sequence (DNA): TGTGCCAGCAGTTTTCGGGGGGAGACCCAGTACTTC.

In this sample, this clone turned up a few times. This chain uses TRBV7-3 with TRBJ2-3, with TRBD2 matching 8 bases. Germline CDR1 SGHTA, CDR2 FQGTGA. The CDR3 consists of 16 residues. V was pared by 5 bases and J by 1 base, with 8 bases of the junction left unmatched. CDR3 in DNA: TGTGCCAGCAGCCCTAAGGCGGGGGGACGCACAGATACGCAGTATTTT. As protein: CASSPKAGGRTDTQYF.

A single count supports this clone. The chain joins TRBV15 to TRBJ1-4, with 10 bases fitting TRBD1. J gave up 6 bases and V 5 bases, and 18 bases lay outside the gene matches. This CDR3 contains 19 residues. The germline CDR1 and CDR2 sequences are LNHNV and YYDKDF (reference sequence). The CDR3 protein is CATSGSLDRGLLRDEKLFF. The DNA of the CDR3 is TGTGCCACCAGCGGAAGCCTAGACAGGGGGCTACTGAGGGATGAAAAACTGTTTTTT.

This clone was seen only once. The rearrangement joins TRBV7-9 to TRBJ1-3; the D gene is possibly TRBD1 (5 bases). Germline CDR1 reads SEHNR; CDR2 reads FQNEAQ (reference sequence). This CDR3 contains 15 residues. Trimming removed 5 bases from V and 2 bases from J, with 13 bases in between. CDR3 in amino acids: CASSIIREAGNTIYF. CDR3 coding DNA: TGTGCCAGCAGCATTATCAGGGAAGCTGGAAACACCATATATTTT.

The V call is TRBV27, the J call TRBJ2-7, with 11 bases aligning to TRBD2. V lost 5 bases and J lost 1; bases outside the gene matches: 13. CDR1 is MNHEY, CDR2 SMNVEV, per germline (reference sequence). This CDR3 has 18 residues. CDR3: CASSRGVASGGPSYEQYF. In nucleotides, the CDR3 is TGTGCCAGCAGTAGAGGCGTGGCTAGCGGGGGGCCATCCTACGAGCAGTACTTC.

CDR3 nucleotide sequence: TGTGCCGGACAGGACAGCGAGAGTTATGGCTACACCTTC. It is translated as CAGQDSESYGYTF. This chain uses TRBV2 with TRBJ1-2; 7 positions agree with TRBD1. The CDR3 has 13 amino acids. J was trimmed by 5 bases and V by 11 bases; bases with no gene match: 11. The V gene's germline CDR1 is SNHLY and CDR2 FYNNEI.

This chain connects TRBV5-4 to TRBJ2-1, with TRBD2 matching over 7 bases. Trimming cost V 1 base and J 3 bases; bases outside gene matches: 4. The CDR3 runs to 15 residues. Germline assignment: CDR1 SGHNT and CDR2 YYREEE (reference sequence). This chain's CDR3 is CASSLFGGNYNEQFF. The CDR3 bases are TGTGCCAGCAGCTTGTTCGGGGGGAACTACAATGAGCAGTTCTTC.

In DNA, the CDR3 is TGTGCCAGCAGCCCTTCTGAAAGGGGCCTTACAGATACGCAGTATTTT. Protein: CASSPSERGLTDTQYF. The V and J genes are TRBV7-8 and TRBJ2-3, with a weak D call TRBD1 (5 bases). Germline V gives CDR1 SGHVS, CDR2 FQNEAQ. This CDR3 comprises 16 residues. The germline V and J ends were trimmed by 5 bases and 3 bases, with 18 bases remaining between them.

The chain is built from TRBV27 and TRBJ1-2; 7 nucleotides agree with TRBD1. V lost 0 bases and J lost 8; bases outside the gene matches: 3. Germline assignment: CDR1 MNHEY and CDR2 SMNVEV (reference sequence). The CDR3 contains 13 residues. CDR3 loop: CASSLSDRIGYTF. In DNA, the CDR3 is TGTGCCAGCAGTTTATCGGACAGGATAGGCTACACCTTC.

The count of this clone is one. V is TRBV7-9 and J is TRBJ1-5; weak D call: TRBD1 (5 bases). Germline V gives CDR1 SEHNR, CDR2 FQNEAQ (reference sequence). The ends were cut back, 5 bases at V and 5 bases at J, with 16 bases in the middle. The CDR3 spans 15 residues. The DNA for the CDR3 is TGTGCCAGCAGCGACACAGGTCTGGGCGATCAGCCCCAGCATTTT. Protein sequence: CASSDTGLGDQPQHF.

The V gene is TRBV28, the J gene TRBJ1-6; TRBD1 might be the D (5 bases). The CDR3 extends over 12 amino acids. Germline V CDR1 and CDR2: MDHEN, SYDVKM. V lost 6 bases to trimming and J lost 13 bases, with 13 bases between them. The CDR3 DNA reads as TGTGCCAGCAGCCCCCCCCGGGGGCCCCTCCACTTT. This sequence encodes CASSPPRGPLHF. The full variable domain, in which reference TRBV28 and TRBJ1-6 provide the parts outside the CDR3, is DVKVTQSSRYLVKRTGEKVFLECVQDMDHENMFWYRQDPGLGLRLIYFSYDVKMKEKGDIPEGYSVSREKKERFSLILESASTNQTSMYLCASSPPRGPLHFGNGTRLTVT.

The chain is built from TRBV19 and TRBJ1-3; no definite D call. Trimming stripped 7 bases from V and 0 bases from J, with 10 bases between. The CDR3 consists of 14 residues. Germline CDR1 reads LNHDA; CDR2 reads SQIVND (reference sequence). The CDR3 spells CASKATISGNTIYF. The CDR3 nucleotides read TGTGCCAGTAAGGCCACTATCTCTGGAAACACCATATATTTT.

The chain recombines TRBV9 with TRBJ1-1; 8 bases fit TRBD1. The germline gives CDR1 SGDLS, CDR2 YYNGEE. V gave up 4 bases and J gave up 11 bases; unmatched junction bases: 10. The CDR3 length is 13 residues. The CDR3 protein is CASSSTPGGAAFF. CDR3 sequence (DNA): TGTGCCAGCAGCTCTACTCCAGGGGGCGCGGCTTTCTTT.

The CDR3, as DNA: TGTGCCAGCAGCCGCGTACTAGTAAGAACAGATACGCAGTATTTT. Protein product: CASSRVLVRTDTQYF. This chain uses TRBV11-2 with TRBJ2-3, with D tentatively TRBD2 (5 bases). The CDR3 totals 15 residues. The V gene's germline CDR1 is SGHAT and CDR2 FQNNGV. V shed 5 bases and J shed 3 bases, with 15 bases lying between them.

V usage is TRBV28 and J usage is TRBJ1-3; tentatively, D is TRBD1 (6 bases). Germline V gene lookup returns CDR1 MDHEN and CDR2 SYDVKM. V lost 8 bases and J lost 4, with 12 bases in between. The CDR3 covers 13 residues. CDR3 bases: TGTGCCAGCCGCTCGACAGGAGGAAACACCATATATTTT. The encoded protein is CASRSTGGNTIYF. Using reference TRBV28 and TRBJ1-3 for the parts outside the CDR3, the full variable domain is DVKVTQSSRYLVKRTGEKVFLECVQDMDHENMFWYRQDPGLGLRLIYFSYDVKMKEKGDIPEGYSVSREKKERFSLILESASTNQTSMYLCASRSTGGNTIYFGEGSWLTVV.

The rearrangement uses TRBV11-3 and TRBJ2-7; D unresolved. Germline loops: CDR1 SGHNT, CDR2 YENEEA. V dropped 1 base and J dropped 6 bases, with 7 bases sitting between them. The length of the CDR3 is 12 residues. CDR3 nucleotide sequence: TGTGCCAGCAGCTTAGGAGGTTCCGAGCAGTACTTC. Its translation is CASSLGGSEQYF.

This clone was seen only a few times. In DNA, the CDR3 is TGTGCCATCAGTGAGTACGGTATGAACACTGAAGCTTTCTTT. It yields the protein CAISEYGMNTEAFF. V and J are TRBV10-3 and TRBJ1-1; no clear D gene. This CDR3 has 14 residues. Germline lookup yields CDR1 ENHRY and CDR2 SYGVKD. V was cut by 1 base and J by 0 bases, with 6 bases left in between.

V and J are TRBV13 and TRBJ1-2; 8 nucleotides agree with TRBD1. Germline trimming cut 5 bases from V and 8 bases from J; bases unmatched to any gene: 10. This CDR3 region has 14 residues. From germline, CDR1 is PRHDT and CDR2 FYEKMQ (reference sequence). The CDR3 bases are TGTGCCAGCAGCCCCGACAGGGGAGTTATAGGCTACACCTTC. Encoded protein: CASSPDRGVIGYTF. The full variable domain, in which reference TRBV13 and TRBJ1-2 provide the parts outside the CDR3, is AAGVIQSPRHLIKEKRETATLKCYPIPRHDTVYWYQQGPGQDPQFLISFYEKMQSDKGSIPDRFSAQQFSDYHSELNMSSLELGDSALYFCASSPDRGVIGYTFGSGTRLTVV.